The present T cell receptor beta chain was sequenced within a study of identical twins (dated by TCRdb to 2015 to 2016). In terms of the full investigation: To test whether fetal clonotypes persist, the study used deep sequencing on TCR alpha and beta repertoires from monozygotic twins, unrelated adults of various ages, and cord blood. Replicate twin experiments were performed at different times using different library preparation protocols to rule out contamination. Study-level results and caveats: Abundant cord blood beta clonotypes carried fewer insertions; young adult naive repertoires showed a weaker similar trend, while memory repertoires showed none. Compared with coincidental sharing between unrelated individuals, an excess of low generation-probability sequences was observed among out-of-frame TCR alpha sequences shared between twins. Recombination models systematically underestimated out-of-frame TCR alpha sharing in monozygotic twins but agreed with sharing between unrelated individuals. Zero-insertion analyses could be partly confounded by invariant T cells such as MAIT and iNKT, although diverse VJ usage argued against such confounding for most clonotypes. Because the same donors could not be followed over many years, conclusions were based on cross-sectional statistical analysis. A weaker excess of twin sharing was found in beta out-of-frame sequences because the signal-to-noise ratio was lowered by fewer shared sequences.

Library method: 5' RACE. TCRdb records Illumina HiSeq 2000 as the sequencer. A universal primer binding site was added through template switching, and the final cDNA carried a unique molecular identifier so that TCR cDNA molecules could be counted accurately. First-strand cDNA for TCR alpha and beta chains was synthesized from specific primers in the conserved constant-segment region. To control for contamination, every cDNA library carried two barcodes: a SMART-Mk sample barcode plus Illumina barcodes. TruSeq adapter sequences and Illumina sample barcodes were added in two successive PCR steps. The Illumina HiSeq platform was used with custom primers to sequence TCR alpha and beta cDNA libraries. The authors' pipeline ran thus. Unique molecular identifiers were extracted from raw reads with MiGEC, and CDR3 positions were determined with MiXCR. For each individual, recombination models were inferred using an EM algorithm with the repgenHMM and IGoR tools. Shared clonotypes were analyzed with the tcR package in R, and sharing was normalized by the product of cloneset sizes. Out-of-frame nonproductive sequences were analyzed to study raw recombination free of thymic and clonal selection effects. The public reads were run again by TCRdb, first through fastp at Q25 and then through MiXCR, and only productive beta chains were kept. For every CDR3 protein sequence, its rows merge into one entry that carries the most common genes and DNA. The V and J calls were not made by the authors but by TCRdb's processing. Within this sample are some 330,000 distinct CDR3 sequences, with around 9.7% of them counted one time only. The ten top clones hold 8% to 9.5% of the sample.

With respect to this clonotype: The specificity of this receptor is unknown. No much larger clone is present one base from it, and per-base qualities are unavailable.

CDR1 and CDR2, per the germline V gene (reference sequence), are DFQATT and SNEGSKA. From the cysteine through the phenylalanine, the CDR3 covers 11 amino acids. This entry keeps only the CDR3 DNA: 33 bases, framed from base 1. V sheds 2 bases and J sheds 5 bases, leaving 5 bases between their ends. All donors were healthy Caucasians. Three unrelated non-twin adults were additionally sequenced: a male aged 18 to 29, a male aged 50 to 60 and a female aged 50 to 60. Using Miltenyi CD45RO+ enrichment and human naive T-cell isolation kits, memory (CD45RO+) and naive T cells were isolated from PBMC. Recombination linked TRBV20-1 to TRBJ2-3, with no D gene named confidently. This clonotype was obtained from a woman in her forties or fifties in good health. The specimen was naive T cells sorted from blood. The cell subset or site label on this specimen signifies: cells isolated with a human naive T-cell isolation kit. At the DNA level, the sequence is TGCAGTGCTAGACTTCTAGATACGCAGTATTTT. Its translation is CSARLLDTQYF.